This T cell receptor (beta chain) was recovered during a study of neurological immune-mediated disorders. Broader study findings: Because no CDR3 amino acid sequences were shared across subjects by expanded clones, private repertoires were suggested in all groups.

From germline, CDR1 is SGDLS and CDR2 YYNGEE. The CDR3 spans 15 residues. Trimming cost V 3 bases and J 6 bases, with 16 bases left between them. The team produced cDNA through 5'RACE using 10-nucleotide random UMIs. TCRdb recomputed calls from the 5' RACE reads with MiXCR, one row per CDR3 protein. The repertoire holds tens of thousands of distinct CDR3 sequences, more than 8% seen once, with under 15% in the top ten. This clonotype was detected many times. As yet, its antigen is unknown. Sample time point: longitudinal time-point 2. The healthy controls volunteered at a blood bank in Maryland, USA. PBMCs stored at -80 C, numbering 2 million, were the origin of the unsorted libraries.

The chain is built from TRBV9 and TRBJ2-1, with D maybe TRBD1 (5 bases). The sequenced material came from PBMCs. This clonotype originated in a man aged 30-40 years in good health. CDR3 protein: CASSGRPRQRNEQFF. As DNA, the CDR3 is TGTGCCAGCAGCGGCAGACCTCGACAGCGCAATGAGCAGTTCTTC. The full variable domain, its missing parts supplied by reference TRBV9 and TRBJ2-1, is DSGVTQTPKHLITATGQRVTLRCSPRSGDLSVYWYQQSLDQGLQFLIQYYNGEERAKGNILERFSAQQFPDLHSELNLSSLELGDSALYFCASSGRPRQRNEQFFGPGTRLTVL.